This TCR beta chain was captured in a study of T cell responses to AZD1222 COVID-19 vaccine. This table comes from immunoSEQ multiplex PCR, and its TCRdb copy is limited to in-frame clones, with some not included. The sample lists some 92,000 clones, around 90% occurring once. About this clone itself: Its antigen remains unidentified.

The study, taken as a whole, reports: At study baseline, merely six AZD1222 recipients were seropositive. Nearly half of unique spike-specific TCRs reportedly avoided B.1.351 and B.1.1.7 mutated regions.

Trimming removed 6 bases from V and 5 bases from J, with 8 bases in between. This CDR3 comprises 12 residues. Germline-derived CDR1 and CDR2 are SNHLY and FYNNEI. The clonotype originates from an adult in good health. This rearrangement joins TRBV2 to TRBJ1-5; D unclear. Sequencing was performed on peripheral blood, taken on day 0 of AZD1222 vaccination. As DNA, the CDR3 is TGTGCCAGCAGAGGTGGGGATCAGCCCCAGCATTTT. Its translation: CASRGGDQPQHF.